This T cell receptor beta chain stems from a study of graft-versus-host responses after intestinal transplantation. Study details: Anti-thymocyte globulin served as induction for all recipients, who then took tacrolimus and steroids for approximately three years.

The CDR3 extends over 16 amino acids. With 1 base clipped from V and 8 bases from J, the junction kept 8 bases outside the gene matches. Per germline, CDR1 SGHAT and CDR2 FQNNGV. Broader study findings: GvH clonotypes were identified within recipient marrow, with a subset emerging first in ileum or blood. Declines in HvG clones occurring early post-transplant were associated with peak circulating GvH clone levels.

Investigators plated some 200,000 CFSE-labeled responder cells together with some 200,000 irradiated stimulator cells labeled with violet dye. Sorted after the reaction were proliferating CFSE-low CD3+CD4+ and CD3+CD8+ responders. Method: immunoSEQ multiplex PCR; TCRdb's copy keeps in-frame clones and lacks some. This table has 4,500 to 6,500 clones, around 31% appearing once. V gene TRBV11-2 combines with J gene TRBJ1-4, with 9 bases aligning to TRBD1. This TCR derives from a human patient who received an intestinal transplant. The sample in question was alloreactive CD8+ T cells from a mixed lymphocyte reaction culture, obtained before intestinal transplant. Subset noted: CFSE-low proliferating T cells sorted from roughly six-day pre-transplant mixed lymphocyte reaction (GvH or HvG direction). CDR3 amino acids: CASSLGTGGAGEKLFF. CDR3 coding DNA: TGTGCCAGCAGCTTAGGCACAGGGGGCGCGGGGGAAAAACTGTTTTTT.